Listed below are T cell receptor beta chains from one sample, sequenced in a study of blood T cell repertoires in COVID-19. The repertoire was sequenced with immunoSEQ multiplex PCR; TCRdb's copy has only in-frame clones and lacks some. The sample has approximately 50,000 clones, 79% seen once. Material for sequencing was peripheral blood. These receptors were taken from a man between 65 and 85 years old with acute or convalescent COVID-19. CDR3s include the opening cysteine and the closing phenylalanine or tryptophan. A D gene is named only where the DNA matches it firmly. Clone size is shown for a subset of rows, as once, few, many or a class of expanded clone.

v_call,d_call,clone_size,j_call,cdr3_aa,cdr3_nt
TRBV5-1,TRBD1,NA,TRBJ1-3,CASSLSVTGGRRNTIYF,TGCGCCAGCAGCTTGTCGGTGACAGGGGGCAGGAGAAACACCATATATTTT
TRBV29-1,NA,NA,TRBJ1-1,CSAEGGAGNTEAFF,TGCAGCGCCGAAGGGGGGGCAGGGAACACTGAAGCTTTCTTT
TRBV15,NA,NA,TRBJ2-7,CATRRTGSSYEQYF,TGTGCCACCAGGAGGACGGGGAGCTCCTACGAGCAGTACTTC
TRBV5-6,TRBD1,NA,TRBJ2-1,CASSSPGTGNVYEQFF,TGTGCCAGCAGCTCTCCCGGGACAGGTAACGTCTATGAGCAGTTCTTC
TRBV7-8,NA,NA,TRBJ2-3,CASSLLGSSSTDTQYF,TGTGCCAGCAGCTTATTAGGGAGTTCAAGCACAGATACGCAGTATTTT
TRBV2,NA,few,TRBJ1-3,CASSEFGGTSGNTIYF,TGTGCCAGCAGTGAATTTGGCGGAACCTCTGGAAACACCATATATTTT
TRBV7-8,TRBD2,few,TRBJ2-3,CASSLSGAGQDTQYF,TGTGCCAGTAGCTTAAGCGGGGCGGGGCAGGATACGCAGTATTTT
TRBV28,TRBD1,once,TRBJ1-4,CASTPYPQGAYRLDEKLFF,TGTGCCAGCACTCCGTACCCACAGGGGGCGTATCGGCTTGATGAAAAACTGTTTTTT
TRBV13,TRBD2,NA,TRBJ2-1,CASSFSGSFNEQFF,TGTGCCAGCAGCTTTAGCGGGAGTTTTAATGAGCAGTTCTTC
TRBV2,TRBD2,NA,TRBJ2-5,CASLAGGRETQYF,TGTGCCAGCCTAGCGGGGGGAAGGGAGACCCAGTACTTC
TRBV18,TRBD2,few,TRBJ2-1,CASLKAGGYNEQFF,TGTGCCAGTTTGAAAGCGGGAGGGTACAATGAGCAGTTCTTC
TRBV7-9,TRBD2,NA,TRBJ2-3,CASSLSSGWNTQYF,TGTGCCAGCAGCTTGTCTAGCGGGTGGAATACGCAGTATTTT
TRBV4-1,TRBD2,NA,TRBJ2-3,CASSPGLAASTDTQYF,TGCGCCAGCAGCCCAGGACTAGCGGCTAGCACAGATACGCAGTATTTT
TRBV11-2,NA,few,TRBJ1-1,CASSLNAVNTEAFF,TGTGCCAGCAGCTTAAATGCGGTGAACACTGAAGCTTTCTTT
TRBV6-5,TRBD1,NA,TRBJ1-2,CASSPDRGYGYTF,TGTGCCAGCAGTCCGGACAGGGGATATGGCTACACCTTC
TRBV6-2/TRBV6-3,NA,NA,TRBJ1-4,CASSYGTTPWELFF,TGTGCCAGCAGTTACGGGACAACCCCGTGGGAACTGTTTTTT
TRBV7-2,TRBD1,once,TRBJ2-1,CASSLAQGAGNEQFF,TGTGCCAGCAGCTTAGCTCAGGGGGCGGGCAATGAGCAGTTCTTC
TRBV2,NA,NA,TRBJ2-2,CASSYRGGTGELFF,TGTGCCAGCAGCTACAGGGGGGGCACCGGGGAGCTGTTTTTT
TRBV3-1/TRBV3-2,NA,NA,TRBJ2-3,CASSQGAHDTDTQYF,TGTGCCAGCAGCCAGGGGGCCCACGACACAGATACGCAGTATTTT
TRBV10-3,TRBD1,NA,TRBJ1-2,CAISGGRQGSAYGYTF,TGTGCCATCAGTGGGGGTCGACAGGGGAGTGCCTATGGCTACACCTTC
TRBV2,NA,once,TRBJ1-1,CASSEGAGDTEAFF,TGTGCCAGCAGTGAAGGTGCAGGGGACACTGAAGCTTTCTTT
TRBV5-1,NA,NA,TRBJ1-4,CASSQTGLSEKLFF,TGCGCCAGCAGCCAAACAGGGCTTAGTGAAAAACTGTTTTTT
TRBV9,TRBD2,NA,TRBJ2-3,CASSVTSGGTDTQYF,TGTGCCAGCAGCGTAACTAGCGGGGGGACAGATACGCAGTATTTT
TRBV27,TRBD2,NA,TRBJ2-5,CASRAGGRFGETQYF,TGTGCCAGCAGGGCGGGAGGGCGATTTGGGGAGACCCAGTACTTC
TRBV19,TRBD1,once,TRBJ2-2,CASSTPRRQGNTGELFF,TGTGCCAGTAGTACCCCCCGGCGACAGGGTAACACCGGGGAGCTGTTTTTT
TRBV30,NA,NA,TRBJ1-3,CAWTRGGNTIYF,TGTGCCTGGACCCGGGGGGGAAACACCATATATTTT
TRBV3-1/TRBV3-2,TRBD2,NA,TRBJ2-7,CASSQDGGGNLREQYF,TGTGCCAGCAGCCAAGACGGGGGGGGTAACCTTCGCGAGCAGTACTTC
TRBV5-1,NA,once,TRBJ2-1,CASSLVRSPQSNEQFF,TGCGCCAGCAGCTTGGTTAGGAGCCCACAATCCAATGAGCAGTTCTTC
TRBV3-1/TRBV3-2,TRBD2,NA,TRBJ2-7,CASSQEGLGFYEQYF,TGTGCCAGCAGCCAAGAGGGACTAGGTTTCTACGAGCAGTACTTC
TRBV4-2,NA,once,TRBJ2-6,CASSQDLSATGANVLTF,TGTGCCAGCAGCCAAGATCTCAGCGCCACTGGGGCCAACGTCCTGACTTTC
TRBV4-3,NA,once,TRBJ1-2,CASSQGRQGFDYGYTF,TGCGCCAGCAGCCAAGGTCGGCAGGGGTTCGACTATGGCTACACCTTC
TRBV27,NA,NA,TRBJ2-3,CASTRQRSTDTQYF,TGTGCCAGCACCAGACAGCGTAGCACAGATACGCAGTATTTT
TRBV7-2,TRBD1,NA,TRBJ1-3,CASSSQTGNSGNTIYF,TGTGCCAGCAGTTCCCAGACAGGGAACTCTGGAAACACCATATATTTT
TRBV6-1,TRBD1,few,TRBJ2-4,CASSDPIIGQGLAKNIQYF,TGTGCCAGCAGTGACCCTATTATTGGACAGGGGCTAGCCAAAAACATTCAGTACTTC
TRBV9,NA,NA,TRBJ1-3,CASSTDSLSGNTIYF,TGTGCCAGCAGCACAGACAGCCTCTCTGGAAACACCATATATTTT
TRBV5-1,TRBD2,NA,TRBJ2-3,CASRASGYTDTQYF,TGCGCCAGCAGGGCTAGCGGGTATACAGATACGCAGTATTTT
TRBV5-4,NA,few,TRBJ1-6,CASSLAGNNSPLHF,TGTGCCAGCAGCTTAGCCGGGAACAATTCACCCCTCCACTTT
TRBV28,NA,NA,TRBJ1-1,CGARDTNTEAFF,TGTGGAGCCCGGGACACAAACACTGAAGCTTTCTTT
TRBV9,NA,NA,TRBJ1-5,CASSLHDRLGNQPQHF,TGTGCCAGCAGCCTCCACGACAGGCTCGGCAATCAGCCCCAGCATTTT
TRBV9,NA,NA,TRBJ1-5,CASATGSNQPQHF,TGTGCCAGCGCCACAGGGAGCAATCAGCCCCAGCATTTT
TRBV6-8,NA,NA,TRBJ2-7,CASSFDSCFSYEQYF,TGTGCCAGCAGTTTCGACTCTTGCTTCTCCTACGAGCAGTACTTC
TRBV12-3/TRBV12-4,TRBD1,once,TRBJ1-2,CASRKQGQGGYTF,TGTGCCAGCAGAAAACAGGGGCAGGGTGGCTACACCTTC
TRBV12-3/TRBV12-4,NA,NA,TRBJ1-2,CASSSSDIRGYTF,TGTGCCAGCAGTTCTTCAGATATTCGAGGCTACACCTTC
TRBV5-4,NA,NA,TRBJ2-5,CASSLDRVGTQYF,TGTGCCAGCAGCTTGGACAGGGTGGGGACCCAGTACTTC